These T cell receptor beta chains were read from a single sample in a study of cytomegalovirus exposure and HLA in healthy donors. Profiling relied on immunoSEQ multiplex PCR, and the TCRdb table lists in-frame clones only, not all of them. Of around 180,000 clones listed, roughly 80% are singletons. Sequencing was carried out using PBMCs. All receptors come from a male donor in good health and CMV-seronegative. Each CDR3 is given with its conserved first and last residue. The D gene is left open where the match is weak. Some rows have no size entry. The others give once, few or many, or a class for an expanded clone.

CDR3: CASSLTTGSGETQYF; DNA: TGTGCCAGCAGTTTAACTACGGGGTCGGGGGAGACCCAGTACTTC; V: TRBV11-2; J: TRBJ2-5; D: NA; size: NA
CDR3: CASSLGRAGSLSGLEYF; DNA: TGTGCCAGCAGCTTGGGGAGGGCAGGGTCCCTCTCGGGGTTGGAGTACTTC; V: TRBV5-6; J: TRBJ2-7; D: NA; size: NA
CDR3: CASSLGLAGGQSYEQYF; DNA: TGTGCCAGCAGCTTGGGACTAGCGGGAGGGCAGTCCTACGAGCAGTACTTC; V: TRBV5-6; J: TRBJ2-7; D: TRBD2; size: NA
CDR3: CASSYRGQVGEQYF; DNA: TGTGCCAGCAGTTACCGTGGACAGGTTGGCGAGCAGTACTTC; V: TRBV6-5; J: TRBJ2-7; D: TRBD1; size: NA
CDR3: CASSDQRGLSYEQYF; DNA: TGTGCCAGCAGCGACCAGCGGGGTCTCTCCTACGAGCAGTACTTC; V: TRBV7-9; J: TRBJ2-7; D: TRBD2; size: NA
CDR3: CASSLVGLAGGIKRAQYF; DNA: TGTGCCAGCAGCTTAGTGGGACTAGCGGGGGGAATAAAGAGGGCCCAGTACTTC; V: TRBV7-2; J: TRBJ2-5; D: TRBD2; size: few
CDR3: CASSLSGQGGDTIYF; DNA: TGTGCCAGCAGTTTATCCGGTCAGGGTGGGGACACCATATATTTT; V: TRBV27; J: TRBJ1-3; D: NA; size: few
CDR3: CASSGGLAGGHEQFF; DNA: TGTGCCAGCAGTGGGGGACTAGCGGGGGGGCATGAGCAGTTCTTC; V: TRBV25-1; J: TRBJ2-1; D: TRBD2; size: NA
CDR3: CASSQDPTGQGGTYEQYF; DNA: TGTGCCAGCAGCCAAGATCCGACCGGACAGGGGGGCACCTACGAGCAGTACTTC; V: TRBV4-2; J: TRBJ2-7; D: TRBD1; size: NA
CDR3: CASSDGAGLRGAEQYF; DNA: TGTGCCAGCAGCGATGGTGCGGGACTACGGGGCGCTGAGCAGTACTTC; V: TRBV7-9; J: TRBJ2-7; D: TRBD2; size: NA
CDR3: CASSVGASGGGQETQYF; DNA: TGTGCCAGCAGCGTAGGGGCTAGCGGGGGGGGTCAAGAGACCCAGTACTTC; V: TRBV9; J: TRBJ2-5; D: TRBD2; size: NA
CDR3: CSVRTGFTDTQYF; DNA: TGCAGCGTGAGGACAGGGTTCACAGATACGCAGTATTTT; V: TRBV29-1; J: TRBJ2-3; D: TRBD1; size: once
CDR3: CASSLARGGWEQYF; DNA: TGTGCCAGCAGCTTGGCTAGGGGAGGATGGGAGCAGTACTTC; V: TRBV5-4; J: TRBJ2-7; D: NA; size: once
CDR3: CASSRRGDKQYF; DNA: TGTGCCAGCAGCCGCAGGGGGGACAAGCAGTACTTC; V: TRBV6-5; J: TRBJ2-7; D: NA; size: NA
CDR3: CASRLGDSVSYEQYF; DNA: TGTGCCAGTAGACTGGGGGACAGTGTATCCTACGAGCAGTACTTC; V: TRBV19; J: TRBJ2-7; D: TRBD1; size: NA
CDR3: CAWKGAGWTNTEAFF; DNA: TGTGCCTGGAAGGGGGCAGGGTGGACTAACACTGAAGCTTTCTTT; V: TRBV30; J: TRBJ1-1; D: TRBD1; size: NA
CDR3: CASNGGDRGYEQYF; DNA: TGTGCCAGCAACGGGGGGGACAGGGGCTACGAGCAGTACTTC; V: TRBV9; J: TRBJ2-7; D: TRBD1; size: NA
CDR3: CASSRGQGGYEQYF; DNA: TGTGCCAGCAGCCGAGGACAGGGGGGCTACGAGCAGTACTTC; V: TRBV6-5; J: TRBJ2-7; D: TRBD1; size: NA
CDR3: CASSVSGTSYNEQFF; DNA: TGCGCCAGCAGCGTTAGCGGAACCTCCTACAATGAGCAGTTCTTC; V: TRBV5-1; J: TRBJ2-1; D: NA; size: NA
CDR3: CASSQDAASYEQYF; DNA: TGCGCCAGCAGCCAAGACGCAGCGTCCTACGAGCAGTACTTC; V: TRBV4-1; J: TRBJ2-7; D: NA; size: NA
CDR3: CASSAQGGLGEKLFF; DNA: TGTGCCAGCAGCGCTCAAGGGGGCTTGGGGGAAAAACTGTTTTTT; V: TRBV4-2; J: TRBJ1-4; D: TRBD1; size: NA
CDR3: CASSITPGQGLYEQYF; DNA: TGTGCCAGTAGTATTACTCCGGGACAGGGGTTGTACGAGCAGTACTTC; V: TRBV19; J: TRBJ2-7; D: TRBD1; size: NA
CDR3: CASNKQGWVMNTEAFF; DNA: TGTGCCAGCAATAAACAGGGGTGGGTGATGAACACTGAAGCTTTCTTT; V: TRBV28; J: TRBJ1-1; D: TRBD1; size: NA
CDR3: CASRPPSSGVQETQYF; DNA: TGTGCCAGCAGGCCCCCCTCGTCAGGGGTACAAGAGACCCAGTACTTC; V: TRBV7-2; J: TRBJ2-5; D: NA; size: NA
CDR3: CASSARPGTSGGNLYNEQFF; DNA: TGTGCCAGCAGCGCCCGCCCCGGGACTAGCGGGGGAAACCTCTACAATGAGCAGTTCTTC; V: TRBV9; J: TRBJ2-1; D: TRBD2; size: NA
CDR3: CASSLLAGGHADTQYF; DNA: TGTGCCAGCAGCTTACTAGCGGGAGGGCATGCAGATACGCAGTATTTT; V: TRBV7-8; J: TRBJ2-3; D: TRBD2; size: NA
CDR3: CASSEEGTGIYEQYF; DNA: TGTGCCAGCAGTGAAGAGGGGACAGGAATATACGAGCAGTACTTC; V: TRBV6-1; J: TRBJ2-7; D: TRBD1; size: NA
CDR3: CASSQNRVLETQYF; DNA: TGCGCCAGCAGTCAGAACAGGGTATTAGAGACCCAGTACTTC; V: TRBV23-1; J: TRBJ2-5; D: NA; size: NA
CDR3: CASSLPTGGSGNTIYF; DNA: TGTGCCAGCAGCCTACCGACAGGGGGCTCCGGAAACACCATATATTTT; V: TRBV13; J: TRBJ1-3; D: TRBD1; size: NA
CDR3: CASSEGSGGYEQYF; DNA: TGTGCCAGTAGTGAGGGTAGCGGAGGCTACGAGCAGTACTTC; V: TRBV19; J: TRBJ2-7; D: NA; size: NA
CDR3: CSAGRTREEELFF; DNA: TGCAGCGCCGGAAGGACTAGAGAGGAGGAGCTGTTTTTT; V: TRBV29-1; J: TRBJ2-2; D: TRBD2; size: NA
CDR3: CASGLDPGTSSSGNTIYF; DNA: TGTGCTAGTGGTTTGGACCCGGGGACTTCCAGCTCTGGAAACACCATATATTTT; V: TRBV12-5; J: TRBJ1-3; D: NA; size: NA
CDR3: CASSWSHTGEFTEAFF; DNA: TGCGCCAGCAGCTGGTCCCATACAGGGGAGTTCACTGAAGCTTTCTTT; V: TRBV5-1; J: TRBJ1-1; D: TRBD1; size: NA
CDR3: CASSLRQRYEQYF; DNA: TGTGCCAGCAGCTTACGGCAGCGATACGAGCAGTACTTC; V: TRBV11-1; J: TRBJ2-7; D: NA; size: NA
CDR3: CASSLGRGGETQYF; DNA: TGTGCCAGCAGCCTGGGGCGGGGGGGAGAGACCCAGTACTTC; V: TRBV7-2; J: TRBJ2-5; D: TRBD2; size: NA
CDR3: CASSPSEGYEQYF; DNA: TGTGCCAGCTCACCATCAGAGGGCTACGAGCAGTACTTC; V: TRBV18; J: TRBJ2-7; D: NA; size: NA
CDR3: CASSLGPGGAYEQYF; DNA: TGTGCCAGCAGCTTGGGGCCAGGCGGGGCCTACGAGCAGTACTTC; V: TRBV5-5; J: TRBJ2-7; D: NA; size: NA
CDR3: CASSLEGGRQPQHF; DNA: TGTGCCAGCAGCTTGGAAGGGGGAAGGCAGCCCCAGCATTTT; V: TRBV5-8; J: TRBJ1-5; D: NA; size: NA
CDR3: CASSGYRYNEQFF; DNA: TGTGCCAGCAGTGGGTACAGGTACAATGAGCAGTTCTTC; V: TRBV2; J: TRBJ2-1; D: NA; size: NA
CDR3: CASSSQTGSYEQYF; DNA: TGTGCCAGCAGCAGCCAGACAGGGTCCTACGAGCAGTACTTC; V: TRBV13; J: TRBJ2-7; D: TRBD1; size: NA
CDR3: CASSLLAGKADTQYF; DNA: TGCGCCAGCAGCTTGTTAGCGGGAAAAGCAGATACGCAGTATTTT; V: TRBV5-1; J: TRBJ2-3; D: TRBD2; size: NA
CDR3: CASTSGSYEQYF; DNA: TGTGCCAGCACTAGCGGATCCTACGAGCAGTACTTC; V: TRBV6-5; J: TRBJ2-7; D: TRBD2; size: NA
CDR3: CASRGIQETQYF; DNA: TGTGCCAGCCGGGGGATCCAAGAGACCCAGTACTTC; V: TRBV2; J: TRBJ2-5; D: NA; size: NA
CDR3: CASSSADNRAETQYF; DNA: TGTGCCAGCAGCTCCGCCGATAACAGGGCGGAGACCCAGTACTTC; V: TRBV7-9; J: TRBJ2-5; D: NA; size: once
CDR3: CASSYKGKTEAFF; DNA: TGTGCCAGCAGCTATAAGGGGAAAACTGAAGCTTTCTTT; V: TRBV7-9; J: TRBJ1-1; D: NA; size: NA
CDR3: CASSFGGHYGYTF; DNA: TGTGCCAGCAGTTTCGGCGGCCACTATGGCTACACCTTC; V: TRBV27; J: TRBJ1-2; D: NA; size: NA
CDR3: CASSLLPETQYF; DNA: TGTGCCAGCAGCTTGCTCCCAGAGACCCAGTACTTC; V: TRBV5-4; J: TRBJ2-5; D: NA; size: NA
CDR3: CATQGGEGTEAFF; DNA: TGTGCCACCCAAGGGGGCGAAGGCACTGAAGCTTTCTTT; V: TRBV28; J: TRBJ1-1; D: TRBD1; size: NA
CDR3: CASSPRTGDNSPLHF; DNA: TGTGCCAGTAGTCCCAGGACAGGGGATAATTCACCCCTCCACTTT; V: TRBV19; J: TRBJ1-6; D: TRBD1; size: NA
CDR3: CASTNRGKTQYF; DNA: TGTGCCAGCACGAACAGGGGAAAGACCCAGTACTTC; V: TRBV5-6; J: TRBJ2-5; D: TRBD1; size: NA
CDR3: CASSLSYQGENFF; DNA: TGTGCCAGCAGTTTATCTTACCAGGGGGAGAATTTCTTT; V: TRBV27; J: TRBJ1-1; D: TRBD1; size: NA
CDR3: CASSRDRGAYEQYF; DNA: TGTGCCAGCAGCCGGGACAGGGGCGCCTACGAGCAGTACTTC; V: TRBV5-8; J: TRBJ2-7; D: TRBD1; size: once
CDR3: CASSALAGETGELFF; DNA: TGTGCCAGCAGCGCACTAGCGGGAGAGACCGGGGAGCTGTTTTTT; V: TRBV7-3; J: TRBJ2-2; D: TRBD2; size: few
CDR3: CASSLEGDGQQETQYF; DNA: TGCGCCAGCAGCTTGGAGGGGGACGGACAACAAGAGACCCAGTACTTC; V: TRBV5-1; J: TRBJ2-5; D: NA; size: NA
CDR3: CASRETGNYGYTF; DNA: TGCGCCAGCAGGGAGACAGGAAACTATGGCTACACCTTC; V: TRBV10-2; J: TRBJ1-2; D: NA; size: NA
CDR3: CASRKGLAGAVTDTQYF; DNA: TGTGCCAGCAGGAAGGGGCTAGCGGGTGCTGTCACAGATACGCAGTATTTT; V: TRBV7-9; J: TRBJ2-3; D: TRBD2; size: NA